This T cell receptor beta chain was observed in a study of cytomegalovirus exposure and HLA in healthy donors. Both 60 Vbeta primers and 13 Jbeta primers went into the PCR. Per the study methods: Counted up in a later analysis, unique TCR beta chains came to around 80 million, with around 9.9 million shared. The repertoire was sequenced with immunoSEQ multiplex PCR; TCRdb's copy has only in-frame clones and lacks some. The V and J calls and the clone size are those of that table, but D and trimming were determined from the DNA. The top ten clones hold under 3% of a sample with 140,000 to 150,000 clones, over 65% of them seen once. This clone was found once. Antigen specificity is unknown. The CDR3 spans 13 residues. Germline lookup yields CDR1 MGHDK and CDR2 SYGVNS. V lost 8 bases and J lost 5, with 15 bases in between. The study, taken as a whole, reports: A later analysis showed TCR association rates differing by HLA locus, peaking at DRB1 and lowest at HLA-C.

Input material: PBMCs. The rearrangement uses TRBV25-1 and TRBJ1-1, with D unclear. This sequence was found in a female donor in good health and CMV-seronegative. The CDR3 coding sequence is TGTGCCAGCCTCACGAGGGTCGGAACTGAAGCTTTCTTT. This sequence encodes CASLTRVGTEAFF. The full variable domain, its missing parts supplied by reference TRBV25-1 and TRBJ1-1, is EADIYQTPRYLVIGTGKKITLECSQTMGHDKMYWYQQDPGMELHLIHYSYGVNSTEKGDLSSESTVSRIRTEHFPLTLESARPSHTSQYLCASLTRVGTEAFFGQGTRLTVV.